This T cell receptor (beta chain) was sequenced in a study of control samples from healthy donors and cancer patients. Clones were read by immunoSEQ multiplex PCR, and TCRdb kept only the in-frame ones, dropping some. This repertoire shows about 170,000 clones, about 93% found once; its top ten account for approximately 4%. Points on this clone: One junction end disagrees with the germline gene, perhaps due to a read error.

Germline CDR1 and CDR2: SSHAT and FNYEAQ (reference sequence). The CDR3 is made up of 15 amino acids. This chain connects TRBV7-7 to TRBJ1-4; TRBD1 matches at 7 bases. Sequencing was done on a sample of blood. The clonotype originates from a woman aged 55-70 years in good health. CDR3 region: CASSLNRGPNEKLFF. The DNA for the CDR3 is TGTGCTAGCAGCCTCAACAGGGGTCCTAATGAAAAACTGTTTTTT.